The sequence of this T cell receptor beta chain was determined in a study of blood T cell repertoires in COVID-19. Sequencing used immunoSEQ multiplex PCR; TCRdb keeps in-frame clones, though not all of them. The table records 400,000 or so clones, around nine tenths of them present only once. CDR3 length: 13 amino acids. CDR1 and CDR2 from the germline V gene are MGHDK and SYGVNS. The J segment lost 13 bases and the V segment lost 5 bases, leaving 7 bases of the junction unmatched. Sequenced: peripheral blood. The receptor was derived from a human donor in a cohort sampled during active COVID-19. The J gene is TRBJ2-1, the V gene TRBV25-1; 11 bases align to TRBD2. This CDR3 is CASSFPTSGRQFF. CDR3 DNA sequence: TGTGCCAGCAGTTTTCCCACTAGCGGGAGACAGTTCTTC.